This T cell receptor beta chain derives from a study of blood T cell repertoires in COVID-19. The repertoire was sequenced with immunoSEQ multiplex PCR; TCRdb's copy has only in-frame clones and lacks some. The sample consists of about 160,000 clones, 90% to 95% of them appearing once. The V gene's germline CDR1 is LNHDA and CDR2 SQIVND (reference sequence). The CDR3 consists of 14 residues. V lost 3 bases to trimming and J lost 2 bases, with 11 bases between them. Sequenced sample: peripheral blood. This chain joins TRBV19 and TRBJ2-7; D possibly corresponds to TRBD2 (5 bases). The receptor was isolated from a woman aged 45-59 years with acute or convalescent COVID-19. This CDR3 reads CASSIPGLTYEQYF. The CDR3 nucleotides read TGTGCCAGTAGTATCCCTGGACTTACCTACGAGCAGTACTTC. Combining the CDR3 with reference TRBV19 and TRBJ2-7 gives the whole variable domain DGGITQSPKYLFRKEGQNVTLSCEQNLNHDAMYWYRQDPGQGLRLIYYSQIVNDFQKGDIAEGYSVSREKKESFPLTVTSAQKNPTAFYLCASSIPGLTYEQYFGPGTRLTVT.